This entry lists 13 T cell receptor beta chains sequenced from one sample in a study of T cell responses to AZD1222 COVID-19 vaccine (TCRdb year 2021). The time point label of this sample denotes: baseline before first vaccination. The library relied on the immunoSEQ multiplex PCR assay. TCRdb obtained this table from immuneACCESS and retained in-frame rearrangements with V and J assigned. These tables miss some clones; where compared with another copy, unresolved V genes account for less than half of the shortfall, and the remainder is unexplained. This sample is represented by some 94,000 clones; 90% to 95% of them were singletons. The ten largest clones represent roughly 13% of the sample. This sample comprised peripheral blood, obtained on day 0 of AZD1222 vaccination. These receptors originate from an adult in good health.

CDR3 in amino acids: CASRPRTLSNQPQHF. DNA for the CDR3: TGTGCCAGCAGACCTCGGACGTTAAGCAATCAGCCCCAGCATTTT. The chain recombines TRBV28 with TRBJ1-5; D is ambiguous. The CDR3 loop spans 15 amino acids. Germline V gene lookup returns CDR1 MDHEN and CDR2 SYDVKM. V shed 6 bases and J shed 1 base, with 13 bases lying between them.

The count of this clone is one. The V call is TRBV5-8, the J call TRBJ1-5, with D tentatively TRBD1 (5 bases). Germline CDR1 and CDR2: SGHTS and YDEGEE. The CDR3 consists of 15 residues. Trimming stripped 0 bases from V and 3 bases from J, with 10 bases between. Here the CDR3 reads CASSLVRGNNQPQHF. The CDR3 nucleotides are TGTGCCAGCAGCTTGGTTCGGGGCAACAATCAGCCCCAGCATTTT.

This chain joins TRBV7-9 and TRBJ2-7; 11 bases align to TRBD2. V trimming: 5 bases; J trimming: 5 bases; junction bases outside the gene matches: 8. The CDR3 contains 15 residues. The germline gives CDR1 SEHNR, CDR2 FQNEAQ (reference sequence). CDR3 sequence (DNA): TGTGCCAGCAGCCCCACTAGCGGGAGAGGGGACGAGCAGTACTTC. Protein: CASSPTSGRGDEQYF.

The rearrangement uses TRBV28 and TRBJ1-1; 8 bases line up with TRBD1. This CDR3 spans 15 amino acids. Trimming removed 5 bases from V and 5 bases from J; junction bases left unmatched: 10. Germline loops: CDR1 MDHEN, CDR2 SYDVKM. The CDR3 protein is CASSLSSGGMTEAFF. Here the CDR3 DNA reads TGTGCCAGCAGTCTATCCTCAGGGGGCATGACTGAAGCTTTCTTT. The full variable domain, its missing parts supplied by reference TRBV28 and TRBJ1-1, is DVKVTQSSRYLVKRTGEKVFLECVQDMDHENMFWYRQDPGLGLRLIYFSYDVKMKEKGDIPEGYSVSREKKERFSLILESASTNQTSMYLCASSLSSGGMTEAFFGQGTRLTVV.

J is TRBJ2-2 and V is TRBV2; D remains unclear. The CDR3 consists of 11 residues. Between the trimmed V and J ends, which lost 7 bases and 3 bases, there was a span of 3 bases. The V gene's germline CDR1 is SNHLY and CDR2 FYNNEI. The chain's CDR3 is CASTHTGELFF. The CDR3 nucleotides read TGTGCCAGCACCCACACCGGGGAGCTGTTTTTT. The entire variable domain, with the rest obtained from reference TRBV2 and TRBJ2-2, is as follows: EPEVTQTPSHQVTQMGQEVILRCVPISNHLYFYWYRQILGQKVEFLVSFYNNEISEKSEIFDDQFSVERPDGSNFTLKIRSTKLEDSAMYFCASTHTGELFFGEGSRLTVL.

The rearrangement joins TRBV7-2 to TRBJ1-5; maybe TRBD1 (5 bases). Trimming removed 5 bases from V and 7 bases from J, with 12 bases in between. CDR3 length: 13 amino acids. CDR1 is SGHTA, CDR2 FQGNSA, per germline. This chain's CDR3 is CASSPRGWQPQHF. The CDR3, as DNA: TGTGCCAGCAGCCCGCGGGGGTGGCAGCCCCAGCATTTT.

The chain uses TRBV25-1 and TRBJ1-2; unclear D gene. Trimming took off 3 bases at V and 4 bases at J, with 6 bases between the two ends. Germline CDR1 and CDR2: MGHDK and SYGVNS. The CDR3 contains 12 residues. CDR3: CASSDLLYGYTF. CDR3 nucleotides: TGTGCCAGCAGTGACCTCCTCTATGGCTACACCTTC.

The chain uses TRBV6-5 and TRBJ1-5, with 9 bases lining up with TRBD1. Germline-derived CDR1 and CDR2 are MNHEY and SVGAGI. The CDR3 runs 15 residues. The V segment lost 6 bases and the J segment 5 bases; nucleotides outside the gene matches: 8. This CDR3 is CASRPGTGKYQPQHF. In DNA form, the CDR3 reads TGTGCCAGCAGGCCCGGGACAGGGAAATATCAGCCCCAGCATTTT.

The genes are TRBV4-3 and TRBJ2-1; possibly TRBD1 for D (6 bases). V gave up 0 bases and J gave up 10 bases, with 19 bases separating them. CDR1 is LGHNA and CDR2 is YSLEER in the germline V gene. CDR3 size: 16 residues. In DNA form, the CDR3 reads TGCGCCAGCAGCCAAGATCGCAGGACAGAGATCTTCGAGCAGTTCTTC. Translation: CASSQDRRTEIFEQFF.

The J gene is TRBJ2-7, the V gene TRBV30; 8 bases match TRBD1. V shed 3 bases and J 2 bases; nucleotides not matched to a gene: 6. This CDR3 has 14 residues. Germline V gene sequence: CDR1 GTSNPN, CDR2 SVGIG (reference sequence). This CDR3 reads CAWSTGQGAYEQYF. For the CDR3, the DNA is TGTGCCTGGAGCACCGGACAGGGAGCCTACGAGCAGTACTTC.

This chain connects TRBV28 to TRBJ2-5, with 9 nucleotides matching TRBD2. The germline gives CDR1 MDHEN, CDR2 SYDVKM. This CDR3 has 16 residues. The V segment lost 1 base and the J segment 5 bases; nucleotides outside the gene matches: 8. The CDR3 reads CASSLSRGRARETQYF. DNA of the CDR3: TGTGCCAGCAGTTTATCCCGCGGGAGGGCCCGGGAGACCCAGTACTTC.

CDR3 nucleotide sequence: TGTGCCAGTAGTATCCCGGCTAGCGGGGGGGCCAGTGAGCAGTTCTTC. It translates to CASSIPASGGASEQFF. This rearrangement joins TRBV19 to TRBJ2-1; 12 bases align to TRBD2. This CDR3 is 16 amino acids long. Germline V gene sequence: CDR1 LNHDA, CDR2 SQIVND (reference sequence). V was pared by 3 bases and J by 9 bases, with 9 bases of the junction left unmatched. Filled out from reference TRBV19 and TRBJ2-1, the complete variable domain reads DGGITQSPKYLFRKEGQNVTLSCEQNLNHDAMYWYRQDPGQGLRLIYYSQIVNDFQKGDIAEGYSVSREKKESFPLTVTSAQKNPTAFYLCASSIPASGGASEQFFGPGTRLTVL.

The J gene is TRBJ1-2, the V gene TRBV7-2; TRBD1 agrees at 10 bases. V dropped 1 base and J dropped 4; count of bases not matched to a gene: 3. Per the germline V gene, CDR1 is SGHTA and CDR2 is FQGNSA. The CDR3 is made up of 15 amino acids. CDR3 amino acids: CASSLDGQGGYGYTF. CDR3 sequence (DNA): TGTGCCAGCAGCTTAGACGGACAGGGGGGCTATGGCTACACCTTC.